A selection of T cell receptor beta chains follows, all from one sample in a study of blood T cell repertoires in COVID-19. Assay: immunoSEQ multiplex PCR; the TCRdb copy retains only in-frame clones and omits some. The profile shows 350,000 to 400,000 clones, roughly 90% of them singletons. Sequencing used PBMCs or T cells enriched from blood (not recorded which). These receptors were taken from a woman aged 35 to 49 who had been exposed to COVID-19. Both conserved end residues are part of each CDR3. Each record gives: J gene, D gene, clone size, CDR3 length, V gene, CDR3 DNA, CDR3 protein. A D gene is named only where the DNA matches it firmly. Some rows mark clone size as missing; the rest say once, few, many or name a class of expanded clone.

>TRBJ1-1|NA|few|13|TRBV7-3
TGTGCCAGCAGCTTAACGAGGGTCACTGAAGCTTTCTTT
CASSLTRVTEAFF
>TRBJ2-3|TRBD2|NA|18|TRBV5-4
TGTGCCAGCAGCTTGGGACCTCAGAGCGGGAGCGGAGCAGATACGCAGTATTTT
CASSLGPQSGSGADTQYF
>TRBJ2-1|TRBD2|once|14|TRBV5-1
TGCGCCAGCAGCTTGGGACTAGCGTACAATGAGCAGTTCTTC
CASSLGLAYNEQFF
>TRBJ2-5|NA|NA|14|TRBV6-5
TGTGCCAGCAGTTATGGGGACTTCCAAGAGACCCAGTACTTC
CASSYGDFQETQYF
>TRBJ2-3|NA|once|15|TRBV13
TGTGCCAGCAGCTTTCAGGGGTTCTACACAGATACGCAGTATTTT
CASSFQGFYTDTQYF
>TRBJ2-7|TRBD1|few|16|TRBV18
TGTGCCAGCTCACCACTAGGGACAGACTTACTCTACGAGCAGTACTTC
CASSPLGTDLLYEQYF
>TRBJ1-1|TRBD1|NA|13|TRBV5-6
TGTGCCAGCAGCTTCCAGGGGGACACTGAAGCTTTCTTT
CASSFQGDTEAFF
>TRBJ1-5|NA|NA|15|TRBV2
TGTGCCAGCAGAAGAAGGGACAACCCCAATCAGCCCCAGCATTTT
CASRRRDNPNQPQHF
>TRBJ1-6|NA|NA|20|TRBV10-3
TGTGCCATCAGTGGCCAAATGCGGCGGGTAGGGAGCTCCTATAATTCACCCCTCCACTTT
CAISGQMRRVGSSYNSPLHF
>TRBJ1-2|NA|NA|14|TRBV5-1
TGCGCCAGCAGCCCCGGAGGGCAGGGCGGCGGCTACACCTTC
CASSPGGQGGGYTF
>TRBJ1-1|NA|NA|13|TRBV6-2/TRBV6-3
TGTGCCAGCAGTTACGGATTACGGACTGCTGCTTTCTTT
CASSYGLRTAAFF
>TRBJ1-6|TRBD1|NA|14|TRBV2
TGTGCCAGCAGCCTGACAGGGCTTAATTCACCCCTCCACTTT
CASSLTGLNSPLHF
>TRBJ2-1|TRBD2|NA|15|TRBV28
TGTGCCAGCAGCAAAACCTTGGGACTAGTGAATGAGCAGTTCTTC
CASSKTLGLVNEQFF
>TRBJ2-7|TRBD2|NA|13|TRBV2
TGTGCCAGTGGGGCTAGCGGAATTTACGAGCAGTACTTC
CASGASGIYEQYF
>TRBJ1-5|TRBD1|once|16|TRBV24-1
TGTGCCACCAGTGACCGACAGGGCGGGGGCAATCAGCCCCAGCATTTT
CATSDRQGGGNQPQHF
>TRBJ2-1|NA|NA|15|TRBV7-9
TGTGCCAGCAGCTTAGTTGGCGGGCGGAACAATGAGCAGTTCTTC
CASSLVGGRNNEQFF
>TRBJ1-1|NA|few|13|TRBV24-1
TGTGCCACACGACAGCGGGGGAACACTGAAGCTTTCTTT
CATRQRGNTEAFF
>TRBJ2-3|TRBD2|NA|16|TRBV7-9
TGTGCCAGCAGCTTAGCCAGCGGGGCGAGCACAGATACGCAGTATTTT
CASSLASGASTDTQYF
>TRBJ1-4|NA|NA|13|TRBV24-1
TGTGCCACCAGTGGCAGGGGTGGTGAAAAACTGTTTTTT
CATSGRGGEKLFF
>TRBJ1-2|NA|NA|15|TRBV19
TGTGCCAGTAAGATTGCAGGGCAGGTTCAGTATGGCTACACCTTC
CASKIAGQVQYGYTF
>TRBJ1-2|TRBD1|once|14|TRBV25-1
TGTGCCAGCAGTGAAGCAGGGGGCCGCTATGGCTACACCTTC
CASSEAGGRYGYTF
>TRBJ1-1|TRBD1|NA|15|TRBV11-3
TGTGCCAGCAGCGGAGACAGGGGGATGAACACTGAAGCTTTCTTT
CASSGDRGMNTEAFF
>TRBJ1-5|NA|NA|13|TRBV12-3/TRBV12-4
TGTGCCAGCAGTTTCGGGGACTCCTCCGCCCAGCATTTT
CASSFGDSSAQHF
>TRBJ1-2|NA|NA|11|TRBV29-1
TGCAGCTCGATAGGAGGTCAAGGCTACACCTTC
CSSIGGQGYTF
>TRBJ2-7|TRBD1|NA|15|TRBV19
TGTGCCAGTAGTCCGAGGACAGGGCCTACCTACGAGCAGTACTTC
CASSPRTGPTYEQYF
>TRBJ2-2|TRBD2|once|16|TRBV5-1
TGCGCCAGCAGCTTAACTAGCGGGGGGTCCACCGGGGAGCTGTTTTTT
CASSLTSGGSTGELFF
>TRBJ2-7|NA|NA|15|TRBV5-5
TGTGCCAGCAGCTTGGCGGGGGTTCAATCCTACGAGCAGTACTTC
CASSLAGVQSYEQYF
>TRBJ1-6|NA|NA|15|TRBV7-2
TGTGCCAGCAGCAAGGGACCAGCGGGTAATTCACCCCTCCACTTT
CASSKGPAGNSPLHF
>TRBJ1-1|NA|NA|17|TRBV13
TGTGCCAGCAGCCCCCCCCTAGGGCAGGGGAAAACCACTGAAGCTTTCTTT
CASSPPLGQGKTTEAFF
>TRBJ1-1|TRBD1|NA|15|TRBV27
TGTGCCAGCACCCAAACGTGGACAGGGACCACTGAAGCTTTCTTT
CASTQTWTGTTEAFF
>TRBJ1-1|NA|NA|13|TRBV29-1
TGCAGCGTTCGCGGACAGCCCAACACTGAAGCTTTCTTT
CSVRGQPNTEAFF
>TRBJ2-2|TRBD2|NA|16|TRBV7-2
TGTGCCAGCAGCTTAGTTAGCGGGACCAACACCGGGGAGCTGTTTTTT
CASSLVSGTNTGELFF
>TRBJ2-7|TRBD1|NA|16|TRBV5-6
TGTGCCAGCAGCCCTTTGGACAGGGGACTTACCTACGAGCAGTACTTC
CASSPLDRGLTYEQYF
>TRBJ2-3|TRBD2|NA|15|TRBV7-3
TGTGCCAGCAGCCCGAGCGGGGCTAGCACAGATACGCAGTATTTT
CASSPSGASTDTQYF
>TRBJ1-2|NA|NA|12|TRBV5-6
TGTGCCAGCAGCAGGGGAGGCCGGGGCTACACCTTC
CASSRGGRGYTF
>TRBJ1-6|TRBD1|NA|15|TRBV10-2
TGCGCCAGCAGAGGGGGCGGATCCTATAATTCACCCCTCCACTTT
CASRGGGSYNSPLHF
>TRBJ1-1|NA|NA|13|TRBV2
TGTGCCAGCAGTGAACTCCTGAACACTGAAGCTTTCTTT
CASSELLNTEAFF
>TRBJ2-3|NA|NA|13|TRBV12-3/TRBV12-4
TGTGCCAGCAGACGGGTAGTAACAGATACGCAGTATTTT
CASRRVVTDTQYF
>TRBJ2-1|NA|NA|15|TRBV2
TGTGCCAGCGGCCTGGGCAGTAGCTCCTACAATGAGCAGTTCTTC
CASGLGSSSYNEQFF
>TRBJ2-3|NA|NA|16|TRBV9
TGTGCCAGCAGCGTAAGTACGGGGTACATCACAGATACGCAGTATTTT
CASSVSTGYITDTQYF
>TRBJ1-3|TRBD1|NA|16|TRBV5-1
TGCGCCAGCAGCTTGGACTCACAGGGGGCAGGAAACACCATATATTTT
CASSLDSQGAGNTIYF
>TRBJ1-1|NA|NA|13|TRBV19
TGTGCCAGTACCTCCCGCATTGGGGAGGAAGCTTTCTTT
CASTSRIGEEAFF
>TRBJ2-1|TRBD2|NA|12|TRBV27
TGTGCCAGCAGTCCCGCCGGGACTAGACTGTTCTTC
CASSPAGTRLFF
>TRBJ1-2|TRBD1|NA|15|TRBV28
TGTGCCAGCAGTCGTACCCTAGGGACAGGGGATGGCTACACCTTC
CASSRTLGTGDGYTF
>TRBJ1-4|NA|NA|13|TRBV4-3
TGCGCCAGCAGCCGGAAGGGCGGGGAAAAACTGTTTTTT
CASSRKGGEKLFF
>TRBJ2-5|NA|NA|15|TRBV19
TGTGCCAGTAGTAGGGCAGGGGGGCCACAAGAGACCCAGTACTTC
CASSRAGGPQETQYF
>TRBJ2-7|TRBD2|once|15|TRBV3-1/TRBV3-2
TGTGCCAGCAGCCAAGGTGTTAGCGGGGTTAACGAGCAGTACTTC
CASSQGVSGVNEQYF
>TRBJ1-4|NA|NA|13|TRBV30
TGTGCCTGGAGTGCCCAATTTCGGGAAAAACTGTTTTTT
CAWSAQFREKLFF
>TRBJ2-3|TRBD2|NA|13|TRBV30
TGTGCCTGGAGTGTGATAGCGGGGGGGCCTTCGTATTTT
CAWSVIAGGPSYF
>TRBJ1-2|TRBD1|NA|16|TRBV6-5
TGTGCCAGCAGTTTAACCCGGGGGACAGGGGGCTATGGCTACACCTTC
CASSLTRGTGGYGYTF
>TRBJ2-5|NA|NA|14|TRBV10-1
TGCGCCAGCAGTGACATGGAAGCAGCGGAGACCCAGTACTTC
CASSDMEAAETQYF
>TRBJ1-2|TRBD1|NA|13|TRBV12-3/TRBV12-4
TGTGCCAGCAGTTTCCAGGGGGGCTATGGCTACACCTTC
CASSFQGGYGYTF
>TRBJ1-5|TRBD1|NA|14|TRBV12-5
TGTGCTAGTGGCTGGACAGGGAGGAATCAGCCCCAGCATTTT
CASGWTGRNQPQHF
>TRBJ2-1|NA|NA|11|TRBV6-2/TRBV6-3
TGTGCCAGCAGTCTAACCAATGAGCAGTTCTTC
CASSLTNEQFF
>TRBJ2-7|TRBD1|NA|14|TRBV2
TGTGCCAGCAGTGAGAACAGGGGGTCCTACGAGCAGTACTTC
CASSENRGSYEQYF
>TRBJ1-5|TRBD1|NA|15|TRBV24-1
TGTGCCACCAGTGGATCAGGGGGGAGCAATCAGCCCCAGCATTTT
CATSGSGGSNQPQHF
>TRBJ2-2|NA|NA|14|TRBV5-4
TGTGCCAGCAGCCCGACAGGGAACACCGGGGAGCTGTTTTTT
CASSPTGNTGELFF
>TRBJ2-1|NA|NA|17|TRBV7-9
TGTGCCAGCAGCCCACAGGGGAAGGGAGGTCCCTACAATGAGCAGTTCTTC
CASSPQGKGGPYNEQFF
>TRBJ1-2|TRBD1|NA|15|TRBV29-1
TGCAGCGTTGACCTAGGGACAGGGGGCAACTATGGCTACACCTTC
CSVDLGTGGNYGYTF